This T cell receptor (beta chain) was documented in a study of blood T cells in healthy people across ages. Study summary: About one barcoded beta molecule per two T cells was the capture yield of template switching. Overall study results and limits: TCR beta diversity per million T cells fell roughly linearly with age.

Germline CDR1 SGHTA, CDR2 FQGTGA. This CDR3 spans 16 amino acids. Primed by a sample-barcoded 5' primer and a J-beta primer mix, a second PCR proceeded for roughly 7 to 11 cycles. In TCRdb, the 5' RACE reads were re-called with MiXCR into one record per CDR3 protein. The profile shows about 930,000 distinct CDR3 sequences, about 27% of them singletons. In regard to this clonotype: Its target is not known.

Every sample had a minimum of 6 million PBMCs isolated. These data also featured in a second study, about T cells of mothers and their children. Per that study: The donor cohort consisted of a few healthy Caucasian mothers and their six children.

V gene TRBV7-3 combines with J gene TRBJ2-1; 10 bases fit TRBD2. The J call is doubtful: the DNA matches TRBJ2-7 better. The source material was blood. This clonotype was obtained from a woman between 40 and 50 years old in good health. The CDR3 DNA follows: TGTGCCAGCAGCCCTAGCGGGGGCCTGTCCTACAATGAGCAGTACTTC. Its translation is CASSPSGGLSYNEQYF.